What follows are 27 T cell receptor beta chains derived from one specimen sequenced in a study of type 1 and type 2 diabetes patients. PCR was run on genomic DNA. Multiplex PCR with 30 forward and 13 reverse primers amplified the TCR beta CDR3. MiXCR, run by TCRdb on the multiplex PCR reads, gives a single entry per CDR3 protein. The sample has about 250,000 distinct CDR3 sequences; around 50% are singletons. Sequencing used peripheral blood mononuclear cells (PBMCs). These receptors all come from a man between 18 and 29 years old with type 2 diabetes.

The chain recombines TRBV2 with TRBJ2-2; D uncertain. This CDR3 has 16 residues. Germline CDR1 is SNHLY and CDR2 is FYNNEI. Trimming shortened V by 3 bases and J by 0 bases, and 11 bases separated the two germline ends. The CDR3 nucleotides are TGTGCCAGCAGTGACACAGCAACAACGAACACCGGGGAGCTGTTTTTT. As protein: CASSDTATTNTGELFF.

V is TRBV10-2 and J is TRBJ1-1; D gene unclear. CDR3 length: 13 amino acids. The germline gives CDR1 WSHSY, CDR2 SAAADI. Trimming stripped 5 bases from V and 1 base from J, with 8 bases between. The CDR3, as DNA: TGCGCCAGCAGTTGGCAGACGAACACTGAAGCTTTCTTT. It translates to CASSWQTNTEAFF.

The chain links TRBV18 to TRBJ1-1; D uncertain. The CDR3 contains 13 residues. V shed 3 bases and J shed 8 bases, with 13 bases lying between them. Germline V gene lookup returns CDR1 KGHSH and CDR2 LQKENI. For the CDR3, the DNA is TGTGCCAGCTCACCCCGCGGAGTTAGGGAAGCTTTCTTT. Its translation: CASSPRGVREAFF.

This clonotype turned up a few times. This chain links TRBV28 with TRBJ2-1; TRBD2 agrees at 9 bases. This CDR3 has 15 amino acids. Germline assignment: CDR1 MDHEN and CDR2 SYDVKM. V dropped 4 bases and J dropped 0; count of bases not matched to a gene: 1. CDR3 amino acids: CASSYSGSSYNEQFF. CDR3 bases: TGTGCCAGCAGTTATAGCGGGAGCTCCTACAATGAGCAGTTCTTC.

V usage is TRBV2 and J usage is TRBJ2-1, with TRBD1 matching 8 bases. The V and J ends lost 6 bases and 2 bases, in that order; junction bases with no gene match: 6. This CDR3 region has 15 residues. Germline V gene sequence: CDR1 SNHLY, CDR2 FYNNEI. The CDR3 DNA follows: TGTGCCAGCAGGAACAGGGGGAGCGCCTACAATGAGCAGTTCTTC. Amino acid sequence: CASRNRGSAYNEQFF.

The CDR3 spells CASSWQGQAYNEQFF. In nucleotides, the CDR3 is TGTGCCAGCAGCTGGCAGGGACAGGCTTACAATGAGCAGTTCTTC. The V gene is TRBV7-3, the J gene TRBJ2-1, with 8 bases that match TRBD1. Germline V gene data show CDR1 as SGHTA and CDR2 as FQGTGA. J lost 4 bases, V lost 4 bases, and 6 bases had no gene match. This CDR3 is built from 15 residues.

Notes on this clonotype: Lacking the conserved final phenylalanine or tryptophan, this CDR3 likely reflects a read error. The rearrangement uses TRBV10-1 and TRBJ2-1; no clear D gene. Deletions cut 3 bases from V and 12 bases from J, with 18 bases between. CDR3 length equals 14 residues. The germline CDR1 and CDR2 sequences are WNHNN and SYGVQD (reference sequence). This CDR3 is CASSDRSRSWAQFL. The CDR3 DNA reads TGCGCCAGCAGTGATAGGAGCAGATCGTGGGCGCAGTTCCTC.

The chain is built from TRBV19 and TRBJ2-3; no reliable D call. Germline V gene lookup returns CDR1 LNHDA and CDR2 SQIVND (reference sequence). V lost 1 base and J lost 3, with 8 bases in between. The CDR3 runs 14 residues. Here the CDR3 reads CASSIASGTDTQYF. The CDR3, as DNA: TGTGCCAGTAGTATAGCGAGTGGAACAGATACGCAGTATTTT.

Remarks on this clonotype: A much bigger clone sits one base away, suggesting this may be a read error. The chain recombines TRBV20-1 with TRBJ2-7; 12 bases map to TRBD2. V was clipped by 6 bases and J by 7 bases; unmatched bases: 13. The CDR3 contains 15 residues. The V gene's germline CDR1 is DFQATT and CDR2 SNEGSKA (reference sequence). The CDR3 spells CSAKRLAGDSNEQYF. CDR3 coding DNA: TGCAGTGCGAAAAGACTAGCGGGAGATTCGAATGAGCAGTACTTC.

The V call is TRBV6-5, the J call TRBJ1-6; TRBD1 might be the D (5 bases). Germline V CDR1 and CDR2: MNHEY, SVGAGI. Trimming shortened V by 6 bases and J by 4 bases, and 19 bases separated the two germline ends. The CDR3 consists of 17 residues. CDR3 sequence (DNA): TGTGCCAGCAGCCCTCTTGGGGCAGCGTCTTATAATTCACCCCTCCACTTT. Residues: CASSPLGAASYNSPLHF.

J is TRBJ1-1 and V is TRBV6-5, with TRBD1 as a possible D gene (5 bases). CDR1 and CDR2 (germline): MNHEY, SVGAGI. The CDR3 is 12 amino acids. V was trimmed by 6 bases and J by 4 bases, leaving 9 bases between them. This CDR3 reads CASSQGPTEAFF. CDR3 sequence (DNA): TGTGCCAGCAGCCAGGGTCCCACTGAAGCTTTCTTT.

The chain is built from TRBV30 and TRBJ2-1; no clear D. Germline V gene data show CDR1 as GTSNPN and CDR2 as SVGIG (reference sequence). With 1 base removed from V and 4 bases from J, the gap between germline ends came to 8 bases. There are 13 residues in the CDR3. In DNA, the CDR3 is TGTGCCTGGAGTGAAGGAGCTTACAATGAGCAGTTCTTC. This translates into CAWSEGAYNEQFF.

This chain joins TRBV9 and TRBJ2-1, with 8 bases fitting TRBD2. Germline V gene sequence: CDR1 SGDLS, CDR2 YYNGEE. The V segment lost 0 bases and the J segment 0 bases; nucleotides outside the gene matches: 14. CDR3 length: 20 residues. CDR3: CASSVEDPGLELFSYNEQFF. DNA for the CDR3: TGTGCCAGCAGCGTAGAGGACCCGGGACTAGAGCTTTTCTCCTACAATGAGCAGTTCTTC.

In this sample, this clonotype turned up many times. The chain uses TRBV6-6 and TRBJ1-2; D may be TRBD1 (5 bases). V gave up 2 bases and J gave up 3 bases, with 10 bases separating them. The CDR3 consists of 14 residues. CDR1 and CDR2 (germline): MNHNY, SVGAGI (reference sequence). DNA for the CDR3: TGTGCCAGCAGTTACGAGGGGCACTACTATGGCTACACCTTC. It is translated as CASSYEGHYYGYTF.

This clonotype occurred a few times. The chain combines TRBV5-1 with TRBJ1-4, with 7 bases identical to TRBD1. The CDR3 contains 13 residues. Germline CDR1 and CDR2: SGHRS and YFSETQ. V shed 4 bases, J shed 5 bases, and the junction held 2 bases outside the gene matches. The CDR3 sequence: CASSPQGNEKLFF. The DNA for the CDR3 is TGCGCCAGCAGCCCACAGGGGAATGAAAAACTGTTTTTT.

The chain joins TRBV30 to TRBJ1-1; D gene unclear. The CDR3 is 14 amino acids. The germline V and J ends were trimmed by 1 base and 1 base, with 10 bases remaining between them. Germline V CDR1 and CDR2: GTSNPN, SVGIG (reference sequence). The CDR3 region has the DNA TGTGCCTGGAGTGCTAAAGTCGGGAACACTGAAGCTTTCTTT. The encoded protein is CAWSAKVGNTEAFF. Full variable domain (rest looked up from reference TRBV30 and TRBJ1-1): SQTIHQWPATLVQPVGSPLSLECTVEGTSNPNLYWYRQAAGRGLQLLFYSVGIGQISSEVPQNLSASRPQDRQFILSSKKLLLSDSGFYLCAWSAKVGNTEAFFGQGTRLTVV.

The CDR3 DNA follows: TGTGCCAGCAGTTACTCAGGGGGAGCGTACAATGAGCAGTTCTTC. It encodes CASSYSGGAYNEQFF. The rearrangement uses TRBV6-6 and TRBJ2-1, with D possibly being TRBD1 (6 bases). Trimming took 0 bases from V and 4 from J, leaving 10 bases between them. CDR3 length: 15 residues. Germline V gene sequence: CDR1 MNHNY, CDR2 SVGAGI (reference sequence).

The chain employs TRBV10-1 and TRBJ1-2, with a possible D match to TRBD1 (6 bases). There are 15 residues in the CDR3. V lost 6 bases, J lost 4 bases, and 18 bases lay in between. Germline V gives CDR1 WNHNN, CDR2 SYGVQD (reference sequence). CDR3 coding DNA: TGCGCCAGCAGCCCCGAGGTAGGGGGTATCTATGGCTACACCTTC. This translates into CASSPEVGGIYGYTF.

This clonotype was detected only a few times. The chain combines TRBV7-2 with TRBJ1-3; D is ambiguous. Germline assignment: CDR1 SGHTA and CDR2 FQGNSA. Deletions cut 3 bases from V and 0 bases from J, with 9 bases between. The CDR3 covers 15 residues. The CDR3 DNA sequence: TGTGCCAGCAGCTTGGGCCGAGCCTCTGGAAACACCATATATTTT. Amino acid sequence: CASSLGRASGNTIYF. The whole variable domain, filled in from reference TRBV7-2 and TRBJ1-3, reads GAGVSQSPSNKVTEKGKDVELRCDPISGHTALYWYRQSLGQGLEFLIYFQGNSAPDKSGLPSDRFSAERTGGSVSTLTIQRTQQEDSAVYLCASSLGRASGNTIYFGEGSWLTVV.

This clonotype was detected a few times. This may stem from a read error, because a much larger clone lies one nucleotide away. The chain links TRBV28 to TRBJ2-6; D unresolved. Per the germline V gene, CDR1 is MDHEN and CDR2 is SYDVKM. Deletions cut 7 bases from V and 0 bases from J, with 1 base between. This CDR3 has 12 residues. CDR3 protein: CASNSGANVLTF. The CDR3 coding sequence is TGTGCCAGCAACTCTGGGGCCAACGTCCTGACTTTC.

The V and J genes are TRBV13 and TRBJ2-7, with 7 bases identical to TRBD2. The CDR3 length is 15 residues. CDR1 and CDR2 (germline): PRHDT, FYEKMQ (reference sequence). V was pared by 5 bases and J by 3 bases, with 10 bases of the junction left unmatched. The CDR3 DNA reads as TGTGCCAGCAGCCAAGACGCGGGGAGGGTCTACGAGCAGTACTTC. Protein: CASSQDAGRVYEQYF. The full variable domain, with the rest looked up from reference TRBV13 and TRBJ2-7, is AAGVIQSPRHLIKEKRETATLKCYPIPRHDTVYWYQQGPGQDPQFLISFYEKMQSDKGSIPDRFSAQQFSDYHSELNMSSLELGDSALYFCASSQDAGRVYEQYFGPGTRLTVT.

The chain uses TRBV12-5 and TRBJ1-5, with D hard to call. Trimming removed 0 bases from V and 7 bases from J, with 19 bases in between. The CDR3 has 17 residues. The V gene's germline CDR1 is LGHNT and CDR2 FRNRAP. CDR3 nucleotides: TGTGCTAGTGGTTTGGTACTCTTGCCCTCTCGTCAACAGCCCCAGCATTTT. It specifies CASGLVLLPSRQQPQHF.

This clonotype has only a few counts. The chain combines TRBV9 with TRBJ1-1; D not resolved. Germline values: CDR1 SGDLS, CDR2 YYNGEE. This CDR3 region has 14 residues. V shed 7 bases and J shed 7 bases, with 20 bases lying between them. The DNA of the CDR3 is TGTGCCAGCGGCCGTTGGGCTGGGCCTTATGAAGCTTTCTTT. Protein: CASGRWAGPYEAFF.

A few counts support this clonotype. The J gene is TRBJ2-3, the V gene TRBV9; D could derive from TRBD1 or TRBD2 (6 bases each). The CDR3 is 14 amino acids. The germline V and J ends were trimmed by 3 bases and 4 bases, with 12 bases remaining between them. The germline V gene encodes CDR1 SGDLS and CDR2 YYNGEE. The CDR3 DNA sequence: TGTGCCAGCAGCGGAGGGGGGCGGGCAGATACGCAGTATTTT. It yields the protein CASSGGGRADTQYF.

The chain joins TRBV30 to TRBJ2-1, with D perhaps being TRBD1 or TRBD2 (5 bases each). V shed 8 bases and J shed 8 bases, with 25 bases lying between them. Germline V gene data show CDR1 as GTSNPN and CDR2 as SVGIG (reference sequence). The CDR3 is made up of 15 amino acids. The chain's CDR3 is CAHYGLGPSSDEQFF. For the CDR3, the DNA is TGTGCCCACTACGGCTTGGGACCCTCAAGCGATGAGCAGTTCTTC.

This clonotype has only a few counts. A junction end diverges from the germline sequence, so it may reflect a read error. This rearrangement joins TRBV5-8 to TRBJ2-7, with D tentatively TRBD2 (6 bases). The J call may be faulty, since TRBJ2-5 better matches the DNA end. In germline, CDR1 is SGHTS, CDR2 YDEGEE. The CDR3 is 14 amino acids. The CDR3 DNA follows: TGCGCCAGCAGCTTGCTTGCGGGGCAAGAGACCCAGTACTTC. Amino acid sequence: CASSLLAGQETQYF.

The chain links TRBV7-2 to TRBJ2-2; D perhaps matches TRBD2 (5 bases). The germline V gene encodes CDR1 SGHTA and CDR2 FQGNSA. There are 13 residues in the CDR3. Trimming stripped 5 bases from V and 4 bases from J, with 8 bases between. CDR3 loop: CASSRGSTGELFF. The CDR3 coding sequence is TGTGCCAGCAGCCGCGGGTCCACCGGGGAGCTGTTTTTT.